These T cell receptor beta chains were read from a single sample in a study of control samples from healthy donors and cancer patients. Sequencing was performed with immunoSEQ multiplex PCR; in TCRdb, only in-frame clones are kept and a portion is missing. Among 110,000 to 150,000 clones listed, approximately 91% were seen once. Sequenced: blood. The receptors here all came from a young man in good health. CDR3s include the opening cysteine and the closing phenylalanine or tryptophan. The D gene is left open where the match is weak. The listing skips clone size in some rows; elsewhere it reads once, few, many or a size class.

size,D,V,J,CDR3,DNA
NA,NA,TRBV19,TRBJ2-1,CASSIWAGRGDEQFF,TGTGCCAGTAGTATATGGGCAGGGCGAGGCGATGAGCAGTTCTTC
NA,TRBD1,TRBV7-9,TRBJ1-6,CASRRTGDNSPLHF,TGTGCCAGCAGGCGGACAGGGGATAATTCACCCCTCCACTTT
once,NA,TRBV5-4,TRBJ2-7,CASSQEAEAAYEQYF,TGTGCCAGCAGCCAGGAGGCAGAGGCGGCCTACGAGCAGTACTTC
once,NA,TRBV23-1,TRBJ2-3,CASSHPEVLLF,TGCGCCAGCAGTCACCCCGAGGTTCTTCTTTTT
few,TRBD1,TRBV2,TRBJ2-5,CASQTGQAQETQYF,TGTGCCAGTCAAACTGGACAGGCTCAAGAGACCCAGTACTTC
NA,NA,TRBV7-8,TRBJ1-6,CASSTGGVDSPLHF,TGTGCCAGCAGCACGGGGGGGGTTGATTCACCCCTCCACTTT
NA,TRBD1,TRBV4-3,TRBJ2-1,CASSQGQGARSEQFF,TGCGCCAGCAGCCAAGGGCAGGGGGCTCGGAGTGAGCAGTTCTTC
NA,NA,TRBV4-3,TRBJ2-7,CASSQSGQSPGEQYF,TGCGCCAGCAGCCAAAGCGGACAGAGCCCTGGCGAGCAGTACTTC
NA,NA,TRBV10-3,TRBJ1-1,CAISPFSRLNTEAFF,TGTGCCATCAGCCCCTTTTCGAGGTTGAACACTGAAGCTTTCTTT
NA,TRBD2,TRBV27,TRBJ2-7,CASSKIAGGIYEQYF,TGTGCCAGCAGTAAGATAGCGGGGGGGATCTACGAGCAGTACTTC
NA,NA,TRBV14,TRBJ1-2,CASSLLAGAQSYGYTF,TGTGCCAGCAGCCTACTCGCGGGGGCCCAAAGCTATGGCTACACCTTC
NA,NA,TRBV12-3/TRBV12-4,TRBJ1-2,CASSPRGLGGYTF,TGTGCCAGCAGTCCCAGGGGTTTAGGAGGCTACACCTTC
once,TRBD2,TRBV6-5,TRBJ2-1,CASSYKGLAGTEQFF,TGTGCCAGCAGTTACAAGGGACTAGCGGGCACTGAGCAGTTCTTC
NA,NA,TRBV14,TRBJ2-5,CASGPSGGETQYF,TGTGCCAGCGGCCCCTCGGGTGGGGAGACCCAGTACTTC
NA,NA,TRBV5-6,TRBJ2-7,CASSSGPYEQYF,TGTGCCAGCAGCTCGGGACCCTACGAGCAGTACTTC
NA,TRBD1,TRBV11-3,TRBJ1-2,CASSTQGDYGYTF,TGTGCCAGCAGCACACAGGGGGACTATGGCTACACCTTC
NA,NA,TRBV12-3/TRBV12-4,TRBJ2-7,CASRSGVEQYF,TGTGCCAGCAGGTCAGGGGTCGAGCAGTACTTC
NA,NA,TRBV29-1,TRBJ1-5,CSVVGGYNQPQHF,TGCAGCGTTGTTGGGGGATACAATCAGCCCCAGCATTTT
once,NA,TRBV29-1,TRBJ1-1,CSPVGRLNTEAFF,TGCAGCCCAGTAGGACGGTTGAACACTGAAGCTTTCTTT
few,TRBD1,TRBV12-3/TRBV12-4,TRBJ1-2,CASRNRGLDGYTF,TGTGCCAGCAGAAACAGGGGGCTCGATGGCTACACCTTC
NA,NA,TRBV5-6,TRBJ2-7,CASSFWTATSYEQYF,TGTGCCAGCAGCTTCTGGACAGCCACGTCCTACGAGCAGTACTTC
NA,TRBD1,TRBV19,TRBJ2-3,CASSSWGQGSTDTQYF,TGTGCCAGTAGTAGTTGGGGACAGGGGAGCACAGATACGCAGTATTTT
medium-sized,NA,TRBV7-2,TRBJ2-1,CASSLDYRTYNEQFF,TGTGCCAGCAGCTTAGATTATCGCACCTACAATGAGCAGTTCTTC
NA,NA,TRBV5-5,TRBJ1-5,CASSLDGGVSQPQHF,TGTGCCAGCAGCCTAGACGGGGGGGTGAGTCAGCCCCAGCATTTT
NA,NA,TRBV5-6,TRBJ1-4,CASSRGKPNEKLFF,TGTGCCAGCAGCCGAGGGAAGCCCAATGAAAAACTGTTTTTT
NA,NA,TRBV5-1,TRBJ2-1,CASSFGDHSYNEQFF,TGCGCCAGCAGCTTCGGGGACCATTCCTACAATGAGCAGTTCTTC
NA,TRBD2,TRBV11-3,TRBJ2-1,CASRGLIHEQFF,TGTGCCAGCCGGGGACTAATCCATGAGCAGTTCTTC
NA,NA,TRBV4-1,TRBJ2-2,CASALPQTGLTGELFF,TGCGCCAGCGCCCTTCCCCAGACAGGCCTCACCGGGGAGCTGTTTTTT
NA,TRBD1,TRBV18,TRBJ2-1,CASSRTGQGYNEQFF,TGTGCCAGCTCACGGACGGGACAGGGATACAATGAGCAGTTCTTC
NA,NA,TRBV6-5,TRBJ1-1,CASRSGDTPLGAFF,TGTGCCAGCAGATCAGGGGACACCCCCTTGGGAGCTTTCTTT
NA,NA,TRBV10-3,TRBJ1-5,CAISRENQPQHF,TGTGCCATCAGCAGGGAAAATCAGCCCCAGCATTTT
NA,TRBD2,TRBV20-1,TRBJ2-1,CRSLAGQFF,TGCAGATCCCTAGCGGGGCAGTTCTTC
NA,TRBD2,TRBV11-1,TRBJ2-5,CASSARLAKIQETQYF,TGTGCCAGCAGCGCTCGACTAGCGAAGATACAAGAGACCCAGTACTTC